The entry below describes one T cell receptor beta chain. As yet, its antigen is unknown. Sequencing was performed with immunoSEQ multiplex PCR; in TCRdb, only in-frame clones are kept and a portion is missing. This sample has about 500,000 clones, with approximately 77% found just once. Germline CDR1 KGHSH, CDR2 LQKENI. The CDR3 extends over 15 amino acids. V lost 3 bases and J lost 1, with 13 bases in between. This entry is derived from a study of shared clonotypes between healthy human individuals. The study drew all its donors from Caucasian adults living in Nashville, Tennessee. Genomic DNA from unsorted samples was obtained from 83 million or so PBMCs (per sample). Whole-study results and caveats: Represented diversity, genetic and exposure-history alike, was limited by few donors.

The chain carries TRBV18 and TRBJ2-7; D not resolved. This sequence was found in a woman aged 40 to 50 in good health. Some clones in this sample may be carry-over from other donors' samples. Sequenced material: PBMCs. The CDR3 loop is CASSPGQALSYEQYF. For the CDR3, the DNA is TGTGCCAGCTCACCCGGGCAGGCCCTTTCCTACGAGCAGTACTTC.